In its sample, the clone carrying this TCR beta chain was seen once. The target antigen is unknown. Patients' cancers were locally advanced or metastatic urothelial carcinomas. The data originate from a study of PD-L1 blockade in urothelial cancer. Turning to the study itself: T cells were recovered from blood samples at a median of 141,255.

Study results and caveats: Pretreatment peripheral blood TCR clonality that fell below the median predicted better survival among the patients studied.

Germline CDR1 and CDR2: MNHEY and SVGAGI. V lost 6 bases and J lost 2, with 16 bases in between. The CDR3 runs 15 residues. Produced via immunoSEQ multiplex PCR; TCRdb's table is partial and in-frame only. The data hold more than 65,000 clones, with around 87% observed a single time. The specimen comprised PBMCs, sampled around atezolizumab (anti-PD-L1) treatment. The clonotype was recovered from an older woman with urothelial cancer. The chain carries TRBV6-5 and TRBJ2-5, with a weak D call TRBD1 (5 bases). CDR3 region: CASSRLGQGQETQYF. The DNA of the CDR3 is TGTGCCAGCAGCCGCCTCGGGCAGGGACAAGAGACCCAGTACTTC.